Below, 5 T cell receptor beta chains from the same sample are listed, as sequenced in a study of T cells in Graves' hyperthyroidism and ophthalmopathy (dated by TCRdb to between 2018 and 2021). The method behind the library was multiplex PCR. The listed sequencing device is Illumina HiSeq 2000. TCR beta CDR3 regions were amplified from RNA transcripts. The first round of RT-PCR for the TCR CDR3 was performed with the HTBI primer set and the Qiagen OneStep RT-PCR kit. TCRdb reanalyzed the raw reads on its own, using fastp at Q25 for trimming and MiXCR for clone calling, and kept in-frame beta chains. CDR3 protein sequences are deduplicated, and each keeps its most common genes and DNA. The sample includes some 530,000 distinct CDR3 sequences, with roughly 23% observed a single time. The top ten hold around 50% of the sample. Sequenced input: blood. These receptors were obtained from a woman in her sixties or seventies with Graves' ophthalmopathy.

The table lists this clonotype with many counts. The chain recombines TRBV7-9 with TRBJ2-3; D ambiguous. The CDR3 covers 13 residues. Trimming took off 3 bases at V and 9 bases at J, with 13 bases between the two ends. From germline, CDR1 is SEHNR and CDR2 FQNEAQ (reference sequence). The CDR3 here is CASSLAIGSTQYF. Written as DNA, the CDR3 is TGTGCCAGCAGCTTGGCTATTGGCTCAACGCAGTATTTT. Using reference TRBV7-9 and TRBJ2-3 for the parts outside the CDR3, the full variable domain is DTGVSQNPRHKITKRGQNVTFRCDPISEHNRLYWYRQTLGQGPEFLTYFQNEAQLEKSRLLSDRFSAERPKGSFSTLEIQRTEQGDSAMYLCASSLAIGSTQYFGPGTRLTVL.

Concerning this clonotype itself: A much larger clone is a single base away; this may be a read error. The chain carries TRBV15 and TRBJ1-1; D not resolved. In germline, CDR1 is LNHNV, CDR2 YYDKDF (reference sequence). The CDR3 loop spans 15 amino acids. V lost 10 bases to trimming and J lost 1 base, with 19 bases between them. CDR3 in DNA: TGTGCCATCAAGCCTGAGGGTCTGAAGAACACTGAAGCTTTCTTT. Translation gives CAIKPEGLKNTEAFF.

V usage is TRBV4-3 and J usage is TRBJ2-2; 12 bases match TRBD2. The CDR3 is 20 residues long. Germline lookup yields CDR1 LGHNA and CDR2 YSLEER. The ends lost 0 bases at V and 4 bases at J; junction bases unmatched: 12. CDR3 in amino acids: CASSQDSAASGRAITGELFF. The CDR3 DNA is TGCGCCAGCAGCCAAGATAGCGCGGCTAGCGGGAGGGCCATCACCGGGGAGCTGTTTTTT.

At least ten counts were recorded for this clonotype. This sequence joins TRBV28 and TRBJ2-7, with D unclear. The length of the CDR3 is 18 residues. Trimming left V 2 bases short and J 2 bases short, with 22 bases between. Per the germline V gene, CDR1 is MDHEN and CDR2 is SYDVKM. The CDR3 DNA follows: TGTGCCAGCAGTTTAGGAACCCGTGATTACAAGCTTACCTACGAGCAGTACTTC. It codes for CASSLGTRDYKLTYEQYF. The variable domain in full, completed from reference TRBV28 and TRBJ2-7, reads DVKVTQSSRYLVKRTGEKVFLECVQDMDHENMFWYRQDPGLGLRLIYFSYDVKMKEKGDIPEGYSVSREKKERFSLILESASTNQTSMYLCASSLGTRDYKLTYEQYFGPGTRLTVT.

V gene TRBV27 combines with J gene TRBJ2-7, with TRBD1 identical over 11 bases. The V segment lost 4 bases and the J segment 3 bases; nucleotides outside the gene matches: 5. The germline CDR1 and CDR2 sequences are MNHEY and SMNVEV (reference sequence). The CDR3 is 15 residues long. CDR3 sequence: CASSSWGQGDYEQYF. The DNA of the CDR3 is TGTGCCAGCAGTTCCTGGGGACAGGGGGACTACGAGCAGTACTTC.